What follows describes a single T cell receptor (beta chain). Its cognate antigen is unknown. This entry belongs to a study of T cell responses to AZD1222 COVID-19 vaccine. General observations from the study: Two AZD1222 administrations were followed by greater Spike-specific TCR breadth and depth. CD4 TCRs associated with vaccination spanned spike, dominating at 160-218 and 743-854. Sampling that yielded the repertoires occurred only after the peak T cell response.

TCRdb's table, derived via immunoSEQ multiplex PCR, lists solely in-frame clones and lacks some. Of about 91,000 clones in the sample, 80% to 95% were seen once. Trimming took off 0 bases at V and 10 bases at J, with 11 bases between the two ends. Germline-derived CDR1 and CDR2 are SGHDT and YYEEEE. This CDR3 has 14 residues. This chain links TRBV5-6 with TRBJ1-6; D remains unclear. This TCR derives from an adult who received the AZD1222 COVID-19 vaccine. Specimen: peripheral blood, collected 28 days after the second AZD1222 dose. CDR3 coding DNA: TGTGCCAGCAGCTTGGTAGGGATAGGGTCACCCCTCCACTTT. It encodes CASSLVGIGSPLHF.